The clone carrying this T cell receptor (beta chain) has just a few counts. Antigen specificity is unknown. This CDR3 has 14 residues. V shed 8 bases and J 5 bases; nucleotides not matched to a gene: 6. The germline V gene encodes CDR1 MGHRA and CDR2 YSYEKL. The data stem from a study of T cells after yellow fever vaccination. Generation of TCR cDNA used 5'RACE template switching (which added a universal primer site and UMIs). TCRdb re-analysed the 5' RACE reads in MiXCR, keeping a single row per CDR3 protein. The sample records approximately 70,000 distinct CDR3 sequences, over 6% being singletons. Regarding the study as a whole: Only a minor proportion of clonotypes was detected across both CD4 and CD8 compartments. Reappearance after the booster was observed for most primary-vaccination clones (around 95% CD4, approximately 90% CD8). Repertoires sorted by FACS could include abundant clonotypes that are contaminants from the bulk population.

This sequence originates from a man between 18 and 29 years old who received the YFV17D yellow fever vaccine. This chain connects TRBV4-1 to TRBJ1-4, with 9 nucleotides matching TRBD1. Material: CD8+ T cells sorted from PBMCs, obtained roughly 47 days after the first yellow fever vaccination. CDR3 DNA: TGCGCCAGCTCTGTGGGGACAGGGAATGAAAAACTGTTTTTT. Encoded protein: CASSVGTGNEKLFF.